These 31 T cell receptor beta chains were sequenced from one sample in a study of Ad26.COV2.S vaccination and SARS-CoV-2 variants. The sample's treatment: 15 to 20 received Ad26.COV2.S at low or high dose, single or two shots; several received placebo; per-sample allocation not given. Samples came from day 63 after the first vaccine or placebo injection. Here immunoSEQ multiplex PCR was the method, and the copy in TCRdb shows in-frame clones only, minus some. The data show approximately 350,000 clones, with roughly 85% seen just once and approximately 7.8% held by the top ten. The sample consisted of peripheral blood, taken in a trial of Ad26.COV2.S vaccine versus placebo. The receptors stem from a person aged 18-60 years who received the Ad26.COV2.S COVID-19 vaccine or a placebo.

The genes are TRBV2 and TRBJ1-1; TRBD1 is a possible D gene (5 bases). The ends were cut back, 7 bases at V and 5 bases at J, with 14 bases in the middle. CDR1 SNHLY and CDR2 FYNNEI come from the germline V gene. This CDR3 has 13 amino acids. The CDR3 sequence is CASTEGFVTEAFF. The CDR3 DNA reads TGTGCCAGCACGGAGGGGTTCGTAACTGAAGCTTTCTTT.

This CDR3 is CASSVGTAGGYTF. The CDR3 region has the DNA TGTGCCAGCAGCGTAGGGACAGCGGGCGGCTACACCTTC. This rearrangement joins TRBV5-8 to TRBJ1-2, with 7 bases identical to TRBD1. V shed 4 bases and J 8 bases; nucleotides not matched to a gene: 8. There are 13 residues in the CDR3. Per the germline V gene, CDR1 is SGHTS and CDR2 is YDEGEE.

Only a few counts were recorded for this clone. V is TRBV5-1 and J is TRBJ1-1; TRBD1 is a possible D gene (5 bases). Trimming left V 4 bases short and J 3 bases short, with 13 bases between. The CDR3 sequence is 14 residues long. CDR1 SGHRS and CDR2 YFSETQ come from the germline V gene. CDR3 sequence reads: CASSQAGGHTEAFF. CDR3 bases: TGCGCCAGCAGCCAGGCGGGGGGACACACTGAAGCTTTCTTT.

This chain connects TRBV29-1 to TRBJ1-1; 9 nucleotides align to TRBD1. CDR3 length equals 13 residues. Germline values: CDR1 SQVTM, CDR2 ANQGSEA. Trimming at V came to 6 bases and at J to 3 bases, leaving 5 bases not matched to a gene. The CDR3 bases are TGCAGCGTCCACAGGGGGCGGGACACTGAAGCTTTCTTT. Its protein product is CSVHRGRDTEAFF. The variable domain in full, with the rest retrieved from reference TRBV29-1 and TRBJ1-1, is SAVISQKPSRDICQRGTSLTIQCQVDSQVTMMFWYRQQPGQSLTLIATANQGSEATYESGFVIDKFPISRPNLTFSTLTVSNMSPEDSSIYLCSVHRGRDTEAFFGQGTRLTVV.

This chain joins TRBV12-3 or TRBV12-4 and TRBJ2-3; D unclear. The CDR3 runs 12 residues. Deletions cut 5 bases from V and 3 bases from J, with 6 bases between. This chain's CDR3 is CASSKLTDTQYF. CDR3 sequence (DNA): TGTGCCAGCAGTAAATTAACAGATACGCAGTATTTT.

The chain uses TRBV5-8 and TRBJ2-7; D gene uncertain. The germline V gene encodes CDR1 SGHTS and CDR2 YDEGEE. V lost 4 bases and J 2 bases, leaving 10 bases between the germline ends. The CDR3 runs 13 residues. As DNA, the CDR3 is TGTGCCAGCAGCCTGCGCGACGCCTACGAGCAGTACTTC. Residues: CASSLRDAYEQYF.

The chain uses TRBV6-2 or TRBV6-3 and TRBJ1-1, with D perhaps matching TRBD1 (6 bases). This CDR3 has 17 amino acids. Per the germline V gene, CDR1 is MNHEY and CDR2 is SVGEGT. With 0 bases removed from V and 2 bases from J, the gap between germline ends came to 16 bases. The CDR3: CASSYSIGGPLNTEAFF. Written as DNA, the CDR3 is TGTGCCAGCAGTTACTCGATCGGGGGCCCTCTTAACACTGAAGCTTTCTTT.

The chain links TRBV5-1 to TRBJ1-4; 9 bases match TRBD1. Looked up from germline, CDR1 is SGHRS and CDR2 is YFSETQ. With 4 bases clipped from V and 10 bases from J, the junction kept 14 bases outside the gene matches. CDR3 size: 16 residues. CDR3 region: CASSNRATGGEAKLFF. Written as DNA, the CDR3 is TGCGCCAGCAGCAATAGGGCTACAGGGGGCGAGGCAAAACTGTTTTTT.

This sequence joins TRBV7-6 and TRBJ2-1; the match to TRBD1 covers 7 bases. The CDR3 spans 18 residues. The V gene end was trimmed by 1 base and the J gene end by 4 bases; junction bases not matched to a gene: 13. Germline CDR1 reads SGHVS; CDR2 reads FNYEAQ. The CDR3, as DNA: TGTGCCAGCAGCTTAGATTTCCCCGGGACAGCCATATACAATGAGCAGTTCTTC. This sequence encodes CASSLDFPGTAIYNEQFF.

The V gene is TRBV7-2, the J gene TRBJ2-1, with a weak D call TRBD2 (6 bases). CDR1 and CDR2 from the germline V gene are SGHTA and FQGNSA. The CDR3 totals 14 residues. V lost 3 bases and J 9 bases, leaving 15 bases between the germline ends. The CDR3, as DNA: TGTGCCAGCAGCTTTTCAGGGTCCGGGAGTGAGCAGTTCTTC. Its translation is CASSFSGSGSEQFF.

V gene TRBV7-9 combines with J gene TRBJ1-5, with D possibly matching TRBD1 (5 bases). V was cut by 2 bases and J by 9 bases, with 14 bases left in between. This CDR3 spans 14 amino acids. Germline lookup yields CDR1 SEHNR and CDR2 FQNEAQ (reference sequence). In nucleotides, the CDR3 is TGTGCCAGCAGCTTATCCCGGGGCAGCGGGCCCCAGCATTTT. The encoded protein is CASSLSRGSGPQHF.

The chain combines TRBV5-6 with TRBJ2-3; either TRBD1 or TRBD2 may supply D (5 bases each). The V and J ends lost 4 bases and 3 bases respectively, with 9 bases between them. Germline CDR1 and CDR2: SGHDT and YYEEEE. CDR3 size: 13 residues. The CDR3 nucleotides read TGTGCCAGCAGCCGGGACGGAACAGATACGCAGTATTTT. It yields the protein CASSRDGTDTQYF.

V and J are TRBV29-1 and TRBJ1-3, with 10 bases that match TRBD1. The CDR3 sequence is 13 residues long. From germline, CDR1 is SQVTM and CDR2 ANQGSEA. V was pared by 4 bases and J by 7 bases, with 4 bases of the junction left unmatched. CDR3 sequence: CSVGQGAVNTIYF. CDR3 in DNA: TGCAGCGTTGGACAGGGGGCGGTGAACACCATATATTTT.

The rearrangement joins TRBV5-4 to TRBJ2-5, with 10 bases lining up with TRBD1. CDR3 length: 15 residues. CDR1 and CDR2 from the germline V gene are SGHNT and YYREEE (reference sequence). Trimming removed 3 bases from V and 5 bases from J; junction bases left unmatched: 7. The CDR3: CASSSPGQGMETQYF. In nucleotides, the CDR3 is TGTGCCAGCAGCTCCCCGGGACAGGGGATGGAGACCCAGTACTTC.

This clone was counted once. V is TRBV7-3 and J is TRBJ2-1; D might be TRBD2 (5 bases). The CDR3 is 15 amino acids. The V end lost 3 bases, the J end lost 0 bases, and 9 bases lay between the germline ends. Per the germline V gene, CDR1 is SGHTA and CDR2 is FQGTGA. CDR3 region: CASSLDSLSYNEQFF. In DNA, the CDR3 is TGTGCCAGCAGCTTGGACTCTCTCTCCTACAATGAGCAGTTCTTC. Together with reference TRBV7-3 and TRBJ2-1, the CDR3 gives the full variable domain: GAGVSQTPSNKVTEKGKYVELRCDPISGHTALYWYRQSLGQGPEFLIYFQGTGAADDSGLPNDRFFAVRPEGSVSTLKIQRTERGDSAVYLCASSLDSLSYNEQFFGPGTRLTVL.

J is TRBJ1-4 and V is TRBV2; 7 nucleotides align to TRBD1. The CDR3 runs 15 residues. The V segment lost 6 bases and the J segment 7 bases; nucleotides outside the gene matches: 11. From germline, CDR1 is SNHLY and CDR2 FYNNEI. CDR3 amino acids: CASSGRQGGSEKLFF. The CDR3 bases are TGTGCCAGCAGCGGCCGACAGGGAGGGTCTGAAAAACTGTTTTTT.

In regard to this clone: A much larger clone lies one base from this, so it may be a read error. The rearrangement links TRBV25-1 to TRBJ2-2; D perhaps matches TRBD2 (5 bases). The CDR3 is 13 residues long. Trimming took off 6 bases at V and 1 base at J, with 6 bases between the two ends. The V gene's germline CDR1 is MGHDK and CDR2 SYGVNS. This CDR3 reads CASRRENTGELFF. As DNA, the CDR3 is TGTGCCAGCAGGAGGGAGAACACCGGGGAGCTGTTTTTT.

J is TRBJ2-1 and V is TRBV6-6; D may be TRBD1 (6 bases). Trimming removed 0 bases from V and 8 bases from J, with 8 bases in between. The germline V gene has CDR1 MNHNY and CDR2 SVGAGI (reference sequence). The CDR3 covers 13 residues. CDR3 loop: CASSYSRGHEQFF. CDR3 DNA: TGTGCCAGCAGTTACTCCAGGGGCCATGAGCAGTTCTTC.

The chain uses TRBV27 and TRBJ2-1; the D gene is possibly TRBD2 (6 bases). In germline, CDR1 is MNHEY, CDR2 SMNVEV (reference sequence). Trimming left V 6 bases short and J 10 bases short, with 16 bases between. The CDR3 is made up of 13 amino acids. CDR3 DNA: TGTGCCAGCAGGAGACTAGAGGCCGGCGAGCAGTTCTTC. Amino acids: CASRRLEAGEQFF.

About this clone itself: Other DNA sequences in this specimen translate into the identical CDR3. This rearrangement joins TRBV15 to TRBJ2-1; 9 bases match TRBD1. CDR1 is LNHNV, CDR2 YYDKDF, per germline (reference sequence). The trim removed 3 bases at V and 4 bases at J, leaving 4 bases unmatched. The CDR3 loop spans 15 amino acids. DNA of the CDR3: TGTGCCACCAGCAGGGGGGACAGGGATTACAATGAGCAGTTCTTC. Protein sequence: CATSRGDRDYNEQFF. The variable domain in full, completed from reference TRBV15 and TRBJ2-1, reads DAMVIQNPRYQVTQFGKPVTLSCSQTLNHNVMYWYQQKSSQAPKLLFHYYDKDFNNEADTPDNFQSRRPNTSFCFLDIRSPGLGDTAMYLCATSRGDRDYNEQFFGPGTRLTVL.

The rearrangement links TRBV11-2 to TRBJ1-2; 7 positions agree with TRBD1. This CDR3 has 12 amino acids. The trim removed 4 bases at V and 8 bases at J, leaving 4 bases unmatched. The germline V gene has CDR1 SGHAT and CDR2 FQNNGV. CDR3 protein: CASSYGQEGYTF. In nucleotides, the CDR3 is TGTGCCAGCAGCTACGGACAGGAGGGCTACACCTTC.

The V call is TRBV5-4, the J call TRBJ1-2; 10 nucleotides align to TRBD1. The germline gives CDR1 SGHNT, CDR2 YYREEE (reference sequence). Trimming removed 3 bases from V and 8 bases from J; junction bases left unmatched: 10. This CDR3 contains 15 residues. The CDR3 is CASSWGTGEVRGYTF. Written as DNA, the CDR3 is TGTGCCAGCAGCTGGGGGACAGGGGAAGTAAGGGGCTACACCTTC.

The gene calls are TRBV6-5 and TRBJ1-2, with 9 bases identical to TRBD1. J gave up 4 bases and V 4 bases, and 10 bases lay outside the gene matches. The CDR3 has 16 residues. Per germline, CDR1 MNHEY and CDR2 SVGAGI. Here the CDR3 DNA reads TGTGCCAGCAGTTTATCCGGGACAGGGTCGGGCTATGGCTACACCTTC. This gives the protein CASSLSGTGSGYGYTF.

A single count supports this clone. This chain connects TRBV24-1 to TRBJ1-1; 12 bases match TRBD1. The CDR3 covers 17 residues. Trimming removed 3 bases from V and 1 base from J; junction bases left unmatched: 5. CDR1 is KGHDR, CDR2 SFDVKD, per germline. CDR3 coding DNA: TGTGCCACCAGTGATCCGGGGACAGGGGGCCAGAACACTGAAGCTTTCTTT. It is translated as CATSDPGTGGQNTEAFF.

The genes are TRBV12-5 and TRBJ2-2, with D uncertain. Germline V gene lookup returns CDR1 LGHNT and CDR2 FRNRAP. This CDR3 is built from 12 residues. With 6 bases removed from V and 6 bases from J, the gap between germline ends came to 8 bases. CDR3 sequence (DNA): TGTGCTAGTGGCCCCTGGGCCGGGGAGCTGTTTTTT. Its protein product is CASGPWAGELFF.

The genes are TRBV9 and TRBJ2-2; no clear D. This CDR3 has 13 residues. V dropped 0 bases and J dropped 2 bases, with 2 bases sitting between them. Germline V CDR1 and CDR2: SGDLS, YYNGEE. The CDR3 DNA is TGTGCCAGCAGCGTAGATAACACCGGGGAGCTGTTTTTT. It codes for CASSVDNTGELFF. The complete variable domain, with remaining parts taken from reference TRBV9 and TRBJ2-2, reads DSGVTQTPKHLITATGQRVTLRCSPRSGDLSVYWYQQSLDQGLQFLIQYYNGEERAKGNILERFSAQQFPDLHSELNLSSLELGDSALYFCASSVDNTGELFFGEGSRLTVL.

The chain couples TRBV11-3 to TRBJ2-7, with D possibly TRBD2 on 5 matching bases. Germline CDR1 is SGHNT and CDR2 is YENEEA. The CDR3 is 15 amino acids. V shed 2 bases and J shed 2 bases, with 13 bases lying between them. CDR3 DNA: TGTGCCAGCAGCTTAAGGTCACTAGTTACCTACGAGCAGTACTTC. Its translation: CASSLRSLVTYEQYF.

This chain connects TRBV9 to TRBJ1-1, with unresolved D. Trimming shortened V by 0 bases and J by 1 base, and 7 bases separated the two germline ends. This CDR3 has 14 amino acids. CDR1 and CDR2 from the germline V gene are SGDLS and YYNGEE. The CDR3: CASSVGPENTEAFF. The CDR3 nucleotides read TGTGCCAGCAGCGTAGGACCAGAGAACACTGAAGCTTTCTTT.

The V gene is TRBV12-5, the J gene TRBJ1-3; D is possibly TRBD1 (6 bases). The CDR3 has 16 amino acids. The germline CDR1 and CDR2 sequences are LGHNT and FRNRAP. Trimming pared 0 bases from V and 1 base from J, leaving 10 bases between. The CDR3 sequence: CASGLVITGSGNTIYF. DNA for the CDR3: TGTGCTAGTGGTTTGGTCATTACAGGGTCTGGAAACACCATATATTTT.

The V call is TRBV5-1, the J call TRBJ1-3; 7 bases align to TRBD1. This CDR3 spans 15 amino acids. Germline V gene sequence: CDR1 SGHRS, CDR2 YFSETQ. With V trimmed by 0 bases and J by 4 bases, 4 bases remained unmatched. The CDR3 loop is CASSLDSGGGNTIYF. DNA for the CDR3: TGCGCCAGCAGCTTGGATTCAGGGGGAGGAAACACCATATATTTT.

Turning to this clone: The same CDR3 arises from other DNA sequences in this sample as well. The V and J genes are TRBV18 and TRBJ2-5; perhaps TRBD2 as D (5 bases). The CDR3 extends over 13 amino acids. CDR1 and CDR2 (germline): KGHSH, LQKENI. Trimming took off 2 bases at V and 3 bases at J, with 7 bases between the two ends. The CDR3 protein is CASSPSGKETQYF. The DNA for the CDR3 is TGTGCCAGCTCACCAAGCGGTAAAGAGACCCAGTACTTC.